This T cell receptor beta chain was identified during a study of post-analysis software for immune sequencing data. Findings and limits, study-wide: When compared against controls, multiple sclerosis patients showed significantly lower normalized Chao1 diversity. In patients, TRBV5-6, TRBV5-1 and TRBV20-1 belonged to five TRBV segments found more frequently than in controls.

The CDR3 is 13 amino acids. J was trimmed by 7 bases and V by 6 bases; bases with no gene match: 9. Germline CDR1 DFQATT, CDR2 SNEGSKA (reference sequence). This clonotype showed up just a few times. Its specificity is not known. cDNA libraries of TCR beta carried unique molecular identifiers. T cells, roughly 0.9 to 11 million of them, yielded 500,000 to 600,000 cDNA molecules. In TCRdb, the PCR reads were re-called with MiXCR into one record per CDR3 protein. The sample has hundreds of thousands of distinct CDR3 sequences, roughly 45% seen once; the top ten hold around 10%. This sequence was found in a girl between 5 and 17 years old with multiple sclerosis. The chain has TRBV20-1 and TRBJ2-1, with TRBD2 matching 7 bases. The material sequenced was blood. CDR3 in DNA: TGCAGTGCCGGACTAGTCCTGTGGAATGAGCAGTTCTTC. Protein sequence: CSAGLVLWNEQFF.